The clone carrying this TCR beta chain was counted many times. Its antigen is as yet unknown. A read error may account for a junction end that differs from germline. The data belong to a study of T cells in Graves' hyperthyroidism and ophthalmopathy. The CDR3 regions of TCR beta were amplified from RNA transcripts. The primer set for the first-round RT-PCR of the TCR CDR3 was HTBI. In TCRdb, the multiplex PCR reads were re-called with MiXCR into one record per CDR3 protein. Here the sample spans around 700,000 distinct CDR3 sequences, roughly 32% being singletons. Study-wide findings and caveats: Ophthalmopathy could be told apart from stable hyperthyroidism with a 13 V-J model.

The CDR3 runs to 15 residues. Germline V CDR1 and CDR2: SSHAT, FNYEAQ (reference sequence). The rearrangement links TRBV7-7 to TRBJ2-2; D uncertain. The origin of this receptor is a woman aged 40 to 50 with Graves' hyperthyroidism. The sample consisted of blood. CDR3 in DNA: TGTGCTAGCAGCCTCGACGGCGCGAACACCGGGGAGCTGTTTTTT. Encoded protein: CASSLDGANTGELFF.